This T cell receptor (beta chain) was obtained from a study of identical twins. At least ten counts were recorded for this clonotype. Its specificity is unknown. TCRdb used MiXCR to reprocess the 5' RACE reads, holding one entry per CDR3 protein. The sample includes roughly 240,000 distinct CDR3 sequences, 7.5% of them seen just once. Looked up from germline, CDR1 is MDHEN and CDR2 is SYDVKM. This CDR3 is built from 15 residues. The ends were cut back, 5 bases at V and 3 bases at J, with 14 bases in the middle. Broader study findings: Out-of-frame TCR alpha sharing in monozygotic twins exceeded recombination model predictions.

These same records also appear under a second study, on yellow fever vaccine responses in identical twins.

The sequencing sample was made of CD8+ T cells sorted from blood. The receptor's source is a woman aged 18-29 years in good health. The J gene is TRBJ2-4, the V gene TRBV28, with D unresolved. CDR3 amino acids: CASSLSVLGKNIQYF. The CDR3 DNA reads TGTGCCAGCAGTCTCTCCGTCTTGGGCAAAAACATTCAGTACTTC.